Below are 10 T cell receptor beta chains sequenced from a single sample in a study of cytomegalovirus exposure and HLA in healthy donors. PCR was performed using 60 Vbeta and 13 Jbeta primers. Repertoires were generated with immunoSEQ multiplex PCR, while TCRdb's copy carries only in-frame clones and drops some. The table records 120,000 to 150,000 clones, 65% to 80% of them present only once. Sequencing used PBMCs. The receptors stem from a woman aged 25 to 39 in good health and CMV-seronegative.

The chain uses TRBV7-9 and TRBJ1-1; 8 nucleotides match TRBD1. V dropped 5 bases and J dropped 8; count of bases not matched to a gene: 7. This CDR3 is built from 13 residues. Germline V gene sequence: CDR1 SEHNR, CDR2 FQNEAQ (reference sequence). CDR3 loop: CASSQDRVSEAFF. Here the CDR3 DNA reads TGTGCCAGCAGCCAGGACAGGGTTTCAGAAGCTTTCTTT.

This chain links TRBV28 with TRBJ2-2; 11 bases are shared with TRBD2. V shed 6 bases, J shed 5 bases, and the junction held 11 bases outside the gene matches. Germline CDR1 is MDHEN and CDR2 is SYDVKM. The CDR3 spans 17 residues. The CDR3 DNA sequence: TGTGCCAGCAGCCCACAGTCTAGCGGGGGGCGGACCGGGGAGCTGTTTTTT. Encoded protein: CASSPQSSGGRTGELFF.

This chain links TRBV2 with TRBJ2-5; 11 bases align to TRBD2. V was pared by 6 bases and J by 4 bases, with 7 bases of the junction left unmatched. Looked up from germline, CDR1 is SNHLY and CDR2 is FYNNEI. There are 15 residues in the CDR3. CDR3 in DNA: TGTGCCAGCAGGGGAATAGCGGGGGGGGGAGAGACCCAGTACTTC. Protein: CASRGIAGGGETQYF.

The CDR3 coding sequence is TGTGCCAGTATCCCGAAACGGGGGGCCGCGGCAACTAATGAAAAACTGTTTTTT. Translation: CASIPKRGAAATNEKLFF. J is TRBJ1-4 and V is TRBV19, with D possibly TRBD1 on 6 matching bases. With 7 bases removed from V and 0 bases from J, the gap between germline ends came to 21 bases. The CDR3 is 18 residues long. The V gene's germline CDR1 is LNHDA and CDR2 SQIVND (reference sequence).

The chain uses TRBV27 and TRBJ1-2; TRBD1 matches at 7 bases. With 2 bases clipped from V and 2 bases from J, the junction kept 5 bases outside the gene matches. Germline V CDR1 and CDR2: MNHEY, SMNVEV (reference sequence). CDR3 length: 15 amino acids. CDR3: CASSLGGQLNYGYTF. The CDR3 coding sequence is TGTGCCAGCAGTTTAGGGGGACAGTTGAACTATGGCTACACCTTC.

The chain combines TRBV5-1 with TRBJ2-7; D remains unclear. This CDR3 spans 15 amino acids. Germline V gives CDR1 SGHRS, CDR2 YFSETQ. V was clipped by 0 bases and J by 2 bases, with 12 bases between them. Here the CDR3 DNA reads TGCGCCAGCAGCTTGGGGGCCATCCTGCCCTACGAGCAGTACTTC. It translates to CASSLGAILPYEQYF. Drawing the rest from reference TRBV5-1 and TRBJ2-7, the complete variable domain is KAGVTQTPRYLIKTRGQQVTLSCSPISGHRSVSWYQQTPGQGLQFLFEYFSETQRNKGNFPGRFSGRQFSNSRSEMNVSTLELGDSALYLCASSLGAILPYEQYFGPGTRLTVT.

The chain employs TRBV7-6 and TRBJ1-1; D not certain. Germline values: CDR1 SGHVS, CDR2 FNYEAQ. The V gene lost 1 base and the J gene lost 0 bases, with 6 bases spanning the gap. CDR3 length: 14 residues. CDR3 in amino acids: CASSLGLMNTEAFF. In nucleotides, the CDR3 is TGTGCCAGCAGCTTAGGACTCATGAACACTGAAGCTTTCTTT.

The V and J genes are TRBV2 and TRBJ2-1, with 8 nucleotides matching TRBD2. The CDR3 consists of 16 residues. Germline V gene sequence: CDR1 SNHLY, CDR2 FYNNEI. Trimming cost V 7 bases and J 4 bases; bases outside gene matches: 12. CDR3 region: CASTRTSSIPYNEQFF. CDR3 sequence (DNA): TGTGCCAGCACAAGGACTAGCTCCATCCCGTACAATGAGCAGTTCTTC.

Only one count was recorded for this clone. The chain has TRBV2 and TRBJ2-1; possible D gene TRBD2, 5 bases. CDR3 length equals 14 residues. With 4 bases removed from V and 9 bases from J, the gap between germline ends came to 16 bases. Germline V gene sequence: CDR1 SNHLY, CDR2 FYNNEI. CDR3 region: CASSVAVGAGEQFF. The CDR3, as DNA: TGTGCCAGCAGTGTGGCAGTGGGTGCGGGTGAGCAGTTCTTC.

The CDR3 region is CASSLVVSSGTGELFF. The CDR3 nucleotides are TGTGCCAGCAGCTTGGTAGTCAGCTCGGGGACCGGGGAGCTGTTTTTT. The chain carries TRBV5-6 and TRBJ2-2, with a tentative D call TRBD2 (5 bases). V was clipped by 0 bases and J by 5 bases, with 14 bases between them. Germline V gene lookup returns CDR1 SGHDT and CDR2 YYEEEE. CDR3 length: 16 amino acids.